This TCR beta chain comes out of a study of identical twins. Whole-study results and caveats: The more abundant beta clonotypes in cord blood had fewer insertions, and memory repertoires did not show this.

Template switching introduced a universal primer site, and the cDNA bore unique molecular identifiers. TCRdb called the 5' RACE reads again in MiXCR, with one record for every CDR3 protein. The sample has approximately 890,000 distinct CDR3 sequences; more than 9% are singletons. Trimming pared 3 bases from V and 5 bases from J, leaving 15 bases between. This CDR3 region has 15 residues. The table lists this clonotype with many counts. Its target is not known. Donors uniformly comprised healthy Caucasians. The same data also contributed to another study, on yellow fever vaccine responses in identical twins. Per that study: In identical twins, vaccine T cell responses appeared partly shared and partly individual.

The source is a woman younger than 30 in good health. The V gene is TRBV12-3 or TRBV12-4, the J gene TRBJ2-3; tentatively, D is TRBD1 or TRBD2 (6 bases each). Sequences were obtained from PBMCs. CDR3 bases: TGTGCCAGCAGTTTCAAGGGGGGCGGAGTAGATACGCAGTATTTT. This sequence encodes CASSFKGGGVDTQYF.